One T cell receptor beta chain is described in this entry. This entry comes from a study of T cell changes during pregnancy in multiple sclerosis. After removal of 1 base from V and 7 bases from J, the junction contained 4 bases not matched to a gene. Germline assignment: CDR1 SNHLY and CDR2 FYNNEI. CDR3 length equals 15 residues. Some clones are missing from TCRdb's copy, which holds only in-frame ones; the method was immunoSEQ multiplex PCR. The profile shows under 50,000 clones, about 94% of them singletons. The receptor was isolated from a female donor with multiple sclerosis, enrolled in a pregnancy study. The specimen comprised CD4+ T cells from peripheral blood mononuclear cells, sampled after pregnancy. The chain has TRBV2 and TRBJ2-7; 13 bases line up with TRBD2. CDR3 region: CASSEGLAGGREQYF. DNA for the CDR3: TGTGCCAGCAGTGAAGGACTAGCGGGGGGACGGGAGCAGTACTTC.